This is a list of T cell receptor beta chains from one sample in a study of cytomegalovirus exposure and HLA in healthy donors. The protocol was immunoSEQ multiplex PCR, while the TCRdb copy is restricted to in-frame clones and leaves out a portion. The table records 150,000 to 250,000 clones, 65% to 90% of them present only once. The sequenced sample consisted of PBMCs. These receptors were collected from a woman aged 25-40 years in good health and CMV-seropositive. Both conserved end residues are part of each CDR3. Fields, in order: V gene, D gene, clone size, J gene, CDR3 DNA, CDR3 protein. D genes are given only for firm matches. Only some rows state a clone size, as once, few, many or a class for expanded clones.

V: TRBV6-5
D: TRBD2
size: NA
J: TRBJ2-1
DNA: TGTGCCAGCAGTTATAGGACTAGCGAGAATGAGCAGTTCTTC
CDR3: CASSYRTSENEQFF

V: TRBV10-3
D: TRBD1
size: NA
J: TRBJ1-2
DNA: TGTGCCATCAGTGAAACGGACAGGGGGCCCGGTGGCTACACCTTC
CDR3: CAISETDRGPGGYTF

V: TRBV6-5
D: TRBD1
size: NA
J: TRBJ1-2
DNA: TGTGCCAGCAGTTACTCGACAGGGCCTGGCTACACCTTC
CDR3: CASSYSTGPGYTF

V: TRBV10-3
D: NA
size: NA
J: TRBJ2-5
DNA: TGTGCCATCAGATCTCAGGGACAAGAGACCCAGTACTTC
CDR3: CAIRSQGQETQYF

V: TRBV27
D: TRBD1
size: NA
J: TRBJ1-1
DNA: TGTGCCAGCAGTCCCTCTAGGACAGGGCAGTTCACTGAAGCTTTCTTT
CDR3: CASSPSRTGQFTEAFF

V: TRBV5-6
D: NA
size: NA
J: TRBJ1-1
DNA: TGTGCCAGCAGCTTGGGGACAACCAGATACCTAGCTTTCTTT
CDR3: CASSLGTTRYLAFF

V: TRBV29-1
D: NA
size: NA
J: TRBJ2-7
DNA: TGCAGCGCCGGACATTTCTACGAGCAGTACTTC
CDR3: CSAGHFYEQYF

V: TRBV6-1
D: TRBD1
size: NA
J: TRBJ1-5
DNA: TGTGCCAGCACTCCTACAGGGGACGGTCAGCCCCAGCATTTT
CDR3: CASTPTGDGQPQHF

V: TRBV2
D: NA
size: NA
J: TRBJ2-3
DNA: TGTGCCAGCAACAGCCGGGGTCGGGTTCGGGATACGCAGTATTTT
CDR3: CASNSRGRVRDTQYF

V: TRBV4-2
D: NA
size: NA
J: TRBJ1-1
DNA: TGTGCCAGCAGCCAAGTGTCAGGTGAAGCTTTCTTT
CDR3: CASSQVSGEAFF

V: TRBV28
D: TRBD2
size: NA
J: TRBJ2-3
DNA: TGTGCCAGCAGTTTTCACGGACTAGCGGGGGACAATACGCAGTATTTT
CDR3: CASSFHGLAGDNTQYF

V: TRBV11-2
D: TRBD2
size: NA
J: TRBJ2-3
DNA: TGTGCCAGCAGCACAGGGACTAGCGGGATCCAAGATACGCAGTATTTT
CDR3: CASSTGTSGIQDTQYF

V: TRBV20-1
D: TRBD2
size: NA
J: TRBJ2-7
DNA: TGCAGTGCTGGACTAGCCTACGAGCAGTACTTC
CDR3: CSAGLAYEQYF

V: TRBV28
D: NA
size: few
J: TRBJ1-4
DNA: TGTGCCAGCAGGCTAGAGACAGTCCCCGGTGGGAAACTGTTTTTT
CDR3: CASRLETVPGGKLFF

V: TRBV6-1
D: TRBD1
size: NA
J: TRBJ1-4
DNA: TGTGCCAGCAGACCCGACAGGGCTGAAAAACTGTTTTTT
CDR3: CASRPDRAEKLFF

V: TRBV6-6
D: NA
size: NA
J: TRBJ2-2
DNA: TGTGCCAGCAGTCCTGGACAAGCGAACACCGGGGAGCTGTTTTTT
CDR3: CASSPGQANTGELFF

V: TRBV5-1
D: TRBD1
size: NA
J: TRBJ2-7
DNA: TGCGCCAGCACCGTACAGGGGGACAACGAGCAGTACTTC
CDR3: CASTVQGDNEQYF

V: TRBV5-4
D: NA
size: NA
J: TRBJ1-1
DNA: TGTGCCAGCAGCTTGACAGGTCGACTGAACACTGAAGCTTTCTTT
CDR3: CASSLTGRLNTEAFF

V: TRBV5-6
D: NA
size: once
J: TRBJ2-3
DNA: TGTGCCAGCAGGGCCCAAACAGTTACGCAGTATTTT
CDR3: CASRAQTVTQYF

V: TRBV19
D: NA
size: NA
J: TRBJ2-2
DNA: TGTGCCAGTAGTACGGCGGGGTCTGGTGGCACCGGGGAGCTGTTTTTT
CDR3: CASSTAGSGGTGELFF

V: TRBV18
D: TRBD1
size: NA
J: TRBJ1-2
DNA: TGTGCCAGCTCACAGGGGGGACAGATTTTTGGCTACACCTTC
CDR3: CASSQGGQIFGYTF

V: TRBV18
D: NA
size: NA
J: TRBJ2-2
DNA: TGTGCCAGCTCACCACAAGCTGGCGGGGAGCTGTTTTTT
CDR3: CASSPQAGGELFF

V: TRBV6-5
D: TRBD1
size: NA
J: TRBJ2-1
DNA: TGTGCCTCAGTCGGGACAGGGGGCGGACAAGGTGAGCAGTTCTTC
CDR3: CASVGTGGGQGEQFF

V: TRBV27
D: TRBD1
size: few
J: TRBJ1-5
DNA: TGTGCCAGCAGTAACAGGGGCCAGCCCCAGCATTTT
CDR3: CASSNRGQPQHF

V: TRBV18
D: NA
size: NA
J: TRBJ2-7
DNA: TGTGCCAGCCTACCGACAACCGCCTCCTACGAGCAGTACTTC
CDR3: CASLPTTASYEQYF

V: TRBV1
D: NA
size: few
J: TRBJ2-7
DNA: TGCACCAGCAGGCGGCAACAGGGGATCGACTACGAGCAGTACTTC
CDR3: CTSRRQQGIDYEQYF

V: TRBV5-1
D: TRBD1
size: NA
J: TRBJ2-5
DNA: TGCGCCAGCAGCTTACAGGGGGCGGTATCCCAAGAGACCCAGTACTTC
CDR3: CASSLQGAVSQETQYF

V: TRBV2
D: TRBD2
size: NA
J: TRBJ2-1
DNA: TGTGCCAGCAGATGGACTAGCGGGGACAATGAGCAGTTCTTC
CDR3: CASRWTSGDNEQFF

V: TRBV28
D: TRBD1
size: NA
J: TRBJ2-7
DNA: TGTGCCAGCAGTTTAAGACAGGGTTACTACGAGCAGTACTTC
CDR3: CASSLRQGYYEQYF

V: TRBV14
D: TRBD1
size: NA
J: TRBJ2-1
DNA: TGTGCCAGCAGCCAATCGTCAGGGGGTAGGAATGAGCAGTTCTTC
CDR3: CASSQSSGGRNEQFF

V: TRBV15
D: TRBD2
size: NA
J: TRBJ2-1
DNA: TGTGCCACCAGCCGGGGGCCGGGACTAGCGGGAGGTGAGGCCTACAATGAGCAGTTCTTC
CDR3: CATSRGPGLAGGEAYNEQFF

V: TRBV29-1
D: NA
size: once
J: TRBJ1-1
DNA: TGCAGCGTTGCCCAGGGGCCAGGCACTGAAGCTTTCTTT
CDR3: CSVAQGPGTEAFF

V: TRBV6-6
D: TRBD1
size: NA
J: TRBJ2-7
DNA: TGTGCCAGCAGCACAGGGGGCGAGCAGTACTTC
CDR3: CASSTGGEQYF

V: TRBV13
D: NA
size: NA
J: TRBJ2-1
DNA: TGTGCCAGCAGCTTAGTGGGCAGGGGCATATACAATGAGCAGTTCTTC
CDR3: CASSLVGRGIYNEQFF

V: TRBV6-5
D: NA
size: NA
J: TRBJ2-7
DNA: TGTGCCAGCAGTTACGGAGTAACCTACGAGCAGTACTTC
CDR3: CASSYGVTYEQYF

V: TRBV4-2
D: TRBD2
size: once
J: TRBJ2-2
DNA: TGTGCCAGCAGCCGCGCCCAGACTAGCGGGAGGGCCACCGGGGAGCTGTTTTTT
CDR3: CASSRAQTSGRATGELFF

V: TRBV4-1
D: NA
size: NA
J: TRBJ2-7
DNA: TGCGCCAGCAGCCAATCCGAGACAGCCTACGAGCAGTACTTC
CDR3: CASSQSETAYEQYF

V: TRBV12-5
D: TRBD2
size: once
J: TRBJ2-7
DNA: TGTGCTAGTGGTTTGGTACTAGCGGGATCCTCCTACGAGCAGTACTTC
CDR3: CASGLVLAGSSYEQYF

V: TRBV19
D: NA
size: NA
J: TRBJ1-5
DNA: TGTGCCAGTAGTATAGCCCCGGGGGGCCACGGTCAGCCCCAGCATTTT
CDR3: CASSIAPGGHGQPQHF

V: TRBV5-1
D: NA
size: NA
J: TRBJ2-3
DNA: TGCGCCAGCAAATGGCTTACAAGCACAGATACGCAGTATTTT
CDR3: CASKWLTSTDTQYF

V: TRBV19
D: TRBD2
size: NA
J: TRBJ2-7
DNA: TGTGCCAGTAGTATAACGGGAGGGCCCTCCGAGCAGTACTTC
CDR3: CASSITGGPSEQYF

V: TRBV5-6
D: NA
size: few
J: TRBJ1-2
DNA: TGTGCCAGCAGCAGCGACAGACGAAGGGGCTACACCTTC
CDR3: CASSSDRRRGYTF

V: TRBV15
D: TRBD1
size: NA
J: TRBJ1-5
DNA: TGTGCCACCAGCTTCGGGACAGGGTACAATCAGCCCCAGCATTTT
CDR3: CATSFGTGYNQPQHF

V: TRBV18
D: NA
size: NA
J: TRBJ2-7
DNA: TGTGCCAGCTCACCGACGGCGGGATCTGGATACGAGCAGTACTTC
CDR3: CASSPTAGSGYEQYF

V: TRBV18
D: TRBD1
size: NA
J: TRBJ2-2
DNA: TGTGCCAGCTCAAGGGACAGTCCCCTCGTTGGCGGGGAGCTGTTTTTT
CDR3: CASSRDSPLVGGELFF

V: TRBV6-5
D: NA
size: NA
J: TRBJ1-1
DNA: TGTGCCAGCAGTCCCCGGACCCGGGGGAACACTGAAGCTTTCTTT
CDR3: CASSPRTRGNTEAFF

V: TRBV6-6
D: TRBD1
size: NA
J: TRBJ2-1
DNA: TGTGCCAGCAGTAGCCGGACAGGGACCACGGGCAATGAGCAGTTCTTC
CDR3: CASSSRTGTTGNEQFF

V: TRBV9
D: TRBD2
size: once
J: TRBJ2-1
DNA: TGTGCCAGCAGCACTAGCGGGAGGGCATTCGATGAGCAGTTCTTC
CDR3: CASSTSGRAFDEQFF

V: TRBV20-1
D: NA
size: NA
J: TRBJ1-2
DNA: TGCAGTGCTAGACGGAACTATGGCTACACCTTC
CDR3: CSARRNYGYTF

V: TRBV29-1
D: TRBD1
size: NA
J: TRBJ1-1
DNA: TGCAGCGTGGCTCCGGGACAGGGTTACACTGAAGCTTTCTTT
CDR3: CSVAPGQGYTEAFF